This paragraph covers one T cell receptor (beta chain) sequence. The antigen it binds to is not known. Within one base of it there is no much larger clone, and no base qualities were kept. Ficoll-Paque density gradient centrifugation was used to isolate PBMCs. TCRdb lists the instrument as Illumina NovaSeq 6000. TCRalpha and TCRbeta cDNA libraries were built by 5'RACE with constant-segment primers, adding sample barcodes and unique molecular identifiers. Trizol reagent was used to extract RNA from every sample. Libraries were amplified in two PCR steps, with a second sample barcode and Illumina TruSeq adapters added in the second step. Sequencing of libraries was performed on an Illumina NovaSeq with 2 x 150 bp paired-end reads. The study's processing was this. The reads were demultiplexed and collapsed into UMI-guided consensus sequences using migec v1.2.7. Using mixcr v2.1.11, UMI consensuses were aligned to TRA and TRB V and J templates and then assembled into clonotypes. Clonotypes were classified as expanded or contracted when called significant by both edgeR and NoisET, with noise models trained on biological replicates. For edgeR calls, the cutoffs were a false discovery rate-adjusted p below 0.01 and a log2 fold-change threshold of 1. PCA with hierarchical clustering of max-normalized trajectories of the 1000 most abundant clonotypes was used as exploratory dynamics analysis. Separately sequenced CD4+ and CD8+ repertoires were used to assign a CD4 or CD8 phenotype to each responding clone. In-frame beta chains were kept once TCRdb had trimmed the public reads at Q25 with fastp and called clones with MiXCR. CDR3 protein duplicates are merged, each entry listing the most common genes and DNA. TCRdb, not the original authors, processed these V and J calls. Across this sample there are 40,000 to 60,000 distinct CDR3 sequences, with roughly a quarter seen only once. The top ten hold 35% to 50% of the sample.

For CDR1 and CDR2, the germline V gene (reference sequence) lists SGHNT and YYREEE. Trimming removed 0 bases from V and 2 bases from J; the gene matches leave 10 bases unexplained. Inclusive of the bounding cysteine and phenylalanine, the CDR3 is 17 residues long. Only the CDR3 DNA stays, 51 bases, in frame from base 1. This sample was taken from a study of T-cell memory formation after mild COVID-19 (dated by TCRdb to the early 2020s). For context, the study as a whole: TCR sequence clusters from the two donors were largely donor specific. In a couple of donors, T-cell clones that expanded and contracted after mild COVID-19 were followed by sequencing TCRalpha and TCRbeta repertoires longitudinally. The cohort comprised two young, previously healthy adult volunteers, one female and one male.

Overall study outcomes, separate from this receptor: Only a couple of mild cases were covered in the study, and larger cohorts including severe cases with pre-infection samples were considered necessary. Clones contracting from day 15 to 85 had balanced CD4/CD8 phenotypes, while a second wave expanding from day 15 to 37 was biased towards CD4+. Whether the second-wave clones peaking on day 37 were SARS-CoV-2 specific was not confirmed. Contracting CD4+ clones turned up mainly in the CM and EM memory subsets, whereas EMRA was where CD8+ clones were enriched. Some responding clones were detected in pre-infection memory, which suggested that pre-existing cross-reactive memory T cells had joined the SARS-CoV-2 response.

Specimen: PBMCs or a T cell subset sorted from them (not recorded which). Recombination linked TRBV5-4 to TRBJ1-2; TRBD1 fits 7 bases in the junction. This clonotype was sampled from a man younger than 35 who had mild COVID-19 (a few samples of this study predate the infection). The sample titles of this study are shuffled in the database, so cell type and time point are left out; the donor was told from shared clones. The DNA is TGTGCCAGCAGCTTGGAATTAAGACAGGGAGGAAACTATGGCTACACCTTC. Protein translation: CASSLELRQGGNYGYTF.